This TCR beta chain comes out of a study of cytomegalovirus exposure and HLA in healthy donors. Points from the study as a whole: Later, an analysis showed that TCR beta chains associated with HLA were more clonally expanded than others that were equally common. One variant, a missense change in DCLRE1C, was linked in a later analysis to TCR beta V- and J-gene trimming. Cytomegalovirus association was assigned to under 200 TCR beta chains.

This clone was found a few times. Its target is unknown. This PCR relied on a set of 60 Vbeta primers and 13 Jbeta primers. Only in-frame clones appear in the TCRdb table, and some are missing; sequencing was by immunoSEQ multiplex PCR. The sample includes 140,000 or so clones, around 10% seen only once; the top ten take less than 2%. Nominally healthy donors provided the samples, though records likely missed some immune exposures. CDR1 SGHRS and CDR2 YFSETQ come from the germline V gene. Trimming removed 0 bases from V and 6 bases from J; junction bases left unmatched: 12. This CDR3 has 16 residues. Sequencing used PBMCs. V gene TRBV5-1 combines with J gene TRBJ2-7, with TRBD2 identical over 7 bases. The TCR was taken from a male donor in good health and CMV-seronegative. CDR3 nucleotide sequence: TGCGCCAGCAGCTTGGCCCTAACTAGCGTCGGAAGCGAGCAGTACTTC. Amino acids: CASSLALTSVGSEQYF.